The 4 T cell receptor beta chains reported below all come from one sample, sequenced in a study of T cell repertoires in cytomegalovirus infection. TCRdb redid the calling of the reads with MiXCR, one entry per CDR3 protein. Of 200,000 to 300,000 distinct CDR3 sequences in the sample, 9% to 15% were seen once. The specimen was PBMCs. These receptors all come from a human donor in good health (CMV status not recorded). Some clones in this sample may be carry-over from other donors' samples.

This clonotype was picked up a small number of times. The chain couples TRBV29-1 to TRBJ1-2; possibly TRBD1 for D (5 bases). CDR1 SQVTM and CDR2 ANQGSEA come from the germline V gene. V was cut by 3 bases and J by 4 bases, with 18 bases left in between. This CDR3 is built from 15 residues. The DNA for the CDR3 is TGCAGCGTTGACTTTGGGGGGGAGGGTAGCTATGGCTACACCTTC. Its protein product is CSVDFGGEGSYGYTF.

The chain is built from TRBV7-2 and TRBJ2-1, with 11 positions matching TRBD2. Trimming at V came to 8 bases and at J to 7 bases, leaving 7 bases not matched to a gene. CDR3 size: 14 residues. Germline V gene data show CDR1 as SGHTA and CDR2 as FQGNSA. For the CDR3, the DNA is TGTGCCAGCGGGGGGGCTAGCGGGAGGAATGAGCAGTTCTTC. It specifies CASGGASGRNEQFF.

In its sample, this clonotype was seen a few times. CDR3 in DNA: TGTGCCAGCAGCCGCGGACAGGGAGTGTCTGAAGCTTTCTTT. This codes for CASSRGQGVSEAFF. This rearrangement joins TRBV14 to TRBJ1-1; 8 bases are a match to TRBD1. This CDR3 is built from 14 residues. CDR1 SGHDN and CDR2 FVKESK come from the germline V gene. The V gene end was trimmed by 4 bases and the J gene end by 6 bases; junction bases not matched to a gene: 7.

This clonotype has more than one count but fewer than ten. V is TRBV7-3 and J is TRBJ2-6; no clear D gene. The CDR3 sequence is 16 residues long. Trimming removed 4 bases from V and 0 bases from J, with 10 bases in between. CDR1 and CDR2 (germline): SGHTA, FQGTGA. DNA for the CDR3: TGTGCCAGCAGCTCCCGACCGCTCTCTGGGGCCAACGTCCTGACTTTC. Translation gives CASSSRPLSGANVLTF.